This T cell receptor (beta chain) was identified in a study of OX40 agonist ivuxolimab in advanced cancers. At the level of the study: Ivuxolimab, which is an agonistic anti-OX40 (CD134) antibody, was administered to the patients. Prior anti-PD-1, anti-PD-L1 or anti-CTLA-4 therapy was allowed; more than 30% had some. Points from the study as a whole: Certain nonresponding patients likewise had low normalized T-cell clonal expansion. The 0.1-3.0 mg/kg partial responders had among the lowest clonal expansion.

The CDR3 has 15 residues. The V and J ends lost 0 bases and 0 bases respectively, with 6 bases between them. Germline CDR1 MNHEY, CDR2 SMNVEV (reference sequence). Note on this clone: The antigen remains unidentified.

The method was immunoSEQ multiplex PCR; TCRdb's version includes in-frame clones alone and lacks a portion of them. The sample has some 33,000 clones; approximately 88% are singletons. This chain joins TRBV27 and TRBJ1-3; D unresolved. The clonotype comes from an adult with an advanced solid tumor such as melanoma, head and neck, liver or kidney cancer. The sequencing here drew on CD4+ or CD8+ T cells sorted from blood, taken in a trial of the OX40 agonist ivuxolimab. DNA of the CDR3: TGTGCCAGCAGTTTATCTCATAGCTCTGGAAACACCATATATTTT. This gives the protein CASSLSHSSGNTIYF.